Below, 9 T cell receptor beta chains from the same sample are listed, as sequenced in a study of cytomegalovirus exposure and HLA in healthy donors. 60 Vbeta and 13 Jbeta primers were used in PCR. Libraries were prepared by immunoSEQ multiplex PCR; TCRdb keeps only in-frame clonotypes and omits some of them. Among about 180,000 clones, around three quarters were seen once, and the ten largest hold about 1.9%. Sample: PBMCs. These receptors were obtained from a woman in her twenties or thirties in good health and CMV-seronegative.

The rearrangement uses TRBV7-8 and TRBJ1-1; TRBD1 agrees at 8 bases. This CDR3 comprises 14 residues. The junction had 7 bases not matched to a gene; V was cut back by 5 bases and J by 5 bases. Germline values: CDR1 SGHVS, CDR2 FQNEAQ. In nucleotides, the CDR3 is TGTGCCAGCAGCGTACGGACAGGGCTTACTGAAGCTTTCTTT. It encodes CASSVRTGLTEAFF. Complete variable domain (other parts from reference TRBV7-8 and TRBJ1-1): GAGVSQSPRYKVAKRGQDVALRCDPISGHVSLFWYQQALGQGPEFLTYFQNEAQLDKSGLPSDRFFAERPEGSVSTLKIQRTQQEDSAVYLCASSVRTGLTEAFFGQGTRLTVV.

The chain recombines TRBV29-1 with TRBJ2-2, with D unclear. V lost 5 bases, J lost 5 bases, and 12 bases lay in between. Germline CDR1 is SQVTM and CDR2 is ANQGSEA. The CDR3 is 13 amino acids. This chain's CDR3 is CSVLVQVTGELFF. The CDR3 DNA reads TGCAGCGTTTTGGTTCAGGTGACCGGGGAGCTGTTTTTT.

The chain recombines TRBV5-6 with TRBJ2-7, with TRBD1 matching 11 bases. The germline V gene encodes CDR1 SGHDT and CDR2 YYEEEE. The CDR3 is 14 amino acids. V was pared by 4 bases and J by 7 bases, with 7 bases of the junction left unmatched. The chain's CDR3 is CASSKDRGLREQYF. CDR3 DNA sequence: TGTGCCAGCAGCAAGGACAGGGGGCTGAGGGAGCAGTACTTC.

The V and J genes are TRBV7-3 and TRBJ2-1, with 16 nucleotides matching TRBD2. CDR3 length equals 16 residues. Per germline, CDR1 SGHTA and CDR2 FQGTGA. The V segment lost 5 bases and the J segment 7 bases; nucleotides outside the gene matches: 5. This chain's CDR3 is CASSPKGLAGGNEQFF. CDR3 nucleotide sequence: TGTGCCAGCAGCCCCAAGGGACTAGCGGGGGGGAATGAGCAGTTCTTC.

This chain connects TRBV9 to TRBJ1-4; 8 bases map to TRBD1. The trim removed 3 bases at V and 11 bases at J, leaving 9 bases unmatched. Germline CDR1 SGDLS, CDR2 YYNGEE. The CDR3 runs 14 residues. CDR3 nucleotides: TGTGCCAGCAGCGCGGGACAGGTAGGGGGGAAACTGTTTTTT. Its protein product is CASSAGQVGGKLFF. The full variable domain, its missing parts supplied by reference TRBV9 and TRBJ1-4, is DSGVTQTPKHLITATGQRVTLRCSPRSGDLSVYWYQQSLDQGLQFLIQYYNGEERAKGNILERFSAQQFPDLHSELNLSSLELGDSALYFCASSAGQVGGKLFFGSGTQLSVL.

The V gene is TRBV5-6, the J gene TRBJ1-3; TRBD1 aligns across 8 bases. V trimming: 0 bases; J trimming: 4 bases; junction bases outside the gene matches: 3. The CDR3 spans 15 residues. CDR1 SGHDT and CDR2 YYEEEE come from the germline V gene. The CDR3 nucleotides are TGTGCCAGCAGCTTGGTGGACAGGGTCGGAAACACCATATATTTT. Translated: CASSLVDRVGNTIYF. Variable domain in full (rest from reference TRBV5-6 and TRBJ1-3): DAGVTQSPTHLIKTRGQQVTLRCSPKSGHDTVSWYQQALGQGPQFIFQYYEEEERQRGNFPDRFSGHQFPNYSSELNVNALLLGDSALYLCASSLVDRVGNTIYFGEGSWLTVV.

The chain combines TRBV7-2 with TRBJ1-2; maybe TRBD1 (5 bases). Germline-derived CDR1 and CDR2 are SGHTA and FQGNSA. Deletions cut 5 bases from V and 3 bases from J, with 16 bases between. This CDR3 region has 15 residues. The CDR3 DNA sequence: TGTGCCAGCAGCCTCTCTGCCGGGGGATACTATGGCTACACCTTC. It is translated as CASSLSAGGYYGYTF.

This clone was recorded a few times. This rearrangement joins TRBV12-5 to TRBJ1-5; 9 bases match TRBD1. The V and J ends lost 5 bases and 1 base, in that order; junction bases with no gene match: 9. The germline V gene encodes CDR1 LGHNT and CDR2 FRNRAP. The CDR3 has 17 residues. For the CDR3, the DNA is TGTGCTAGTGGTCACCCCCGGGACAGGGTCAGCAATCAGCCCCAGCATTTT. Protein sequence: CASGHPRDRVSNQPQHF. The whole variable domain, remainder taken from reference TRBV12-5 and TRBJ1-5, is DARVTQTPRHKVTEMGQEVTMRCQPILGHNTVFWYRQTMMQGLELLAYFRNRAPLDDSGMPKDRFSAEMPDATLATLKIQPSEPRDSAVYFCASGHPRDRVSNQPQHFGDGTRLSIL.

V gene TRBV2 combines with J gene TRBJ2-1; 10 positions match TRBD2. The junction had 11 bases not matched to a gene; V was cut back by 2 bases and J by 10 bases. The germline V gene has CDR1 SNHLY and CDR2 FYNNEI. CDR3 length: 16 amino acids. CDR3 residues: CASSELISGGAGEQFF. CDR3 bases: TGTGCCAGCAGTGAACTAATAAGCGGGGGGGCAGGGGAGCAGTTCTTC.